This T cell receptor beta chain was obtained from a study of identifying expanded T cells in peripheral blood. Study-wide findings and caveats: About 1.2 clones differed between technical replicates, versus about 15 and 19 over time. Variance in clone template counts between two-week samples significantly increased with total template count across all healthy donors.

Comment on this clone: Its antigen is undetermined.

TCRdb keeps only in-frame clones here, not all; method: immunoSEQ multiplex PCR. This sample has some 76,000 clones, with approximately 87% found just once. Collection occurred without any documented infections or immune events in donors. This clonotype originated in a person between 18 and 75 years old in good health. Sequencing was done on a sample of blood.

The CDR3 DNA is TGTGCCAGCAAAGGCGGGGGAGGGTCTAGCACAGATACGCAGTATTTT. It specifies CASKGGGGSSTDTQYF. The chain combines TRBV6-6 with TRBJ2-3; 7 nucleotides align to TRBD2. The V segment lost 7 bases and the J segment 0 bases; nucleotides outside the gene matches: 10. Germline V lookup: CDR1 MNHNY, CDR2 SVGAGI (reference sequence). The CDR3 has 16 residues.